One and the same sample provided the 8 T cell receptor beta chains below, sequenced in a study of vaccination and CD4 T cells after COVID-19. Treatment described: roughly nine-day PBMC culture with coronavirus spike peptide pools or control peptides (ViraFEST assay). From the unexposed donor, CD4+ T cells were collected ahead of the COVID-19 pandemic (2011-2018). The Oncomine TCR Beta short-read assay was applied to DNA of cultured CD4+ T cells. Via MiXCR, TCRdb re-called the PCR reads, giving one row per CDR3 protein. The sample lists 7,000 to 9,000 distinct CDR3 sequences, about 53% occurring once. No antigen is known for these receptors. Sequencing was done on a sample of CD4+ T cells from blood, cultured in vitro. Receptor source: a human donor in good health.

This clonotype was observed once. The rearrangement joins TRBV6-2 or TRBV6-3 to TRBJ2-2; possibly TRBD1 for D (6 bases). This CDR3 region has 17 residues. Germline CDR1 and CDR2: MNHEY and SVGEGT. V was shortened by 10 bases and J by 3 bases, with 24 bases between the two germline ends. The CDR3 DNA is TGTGCCACCTTCGGACAACAGGGTCTGATCCACACCGGGGAGCTGTTTTTT. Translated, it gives CATFGQQGLIHTGELFF.

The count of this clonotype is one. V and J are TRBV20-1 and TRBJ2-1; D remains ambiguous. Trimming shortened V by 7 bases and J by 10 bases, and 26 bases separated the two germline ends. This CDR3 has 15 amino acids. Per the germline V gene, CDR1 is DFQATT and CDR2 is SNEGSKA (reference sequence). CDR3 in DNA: TGCAGTGGCGCGACTCTGACCTGGTCTGTAGGGGAGCAGTTCTTC. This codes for CSGATLTWSVGEQFF.

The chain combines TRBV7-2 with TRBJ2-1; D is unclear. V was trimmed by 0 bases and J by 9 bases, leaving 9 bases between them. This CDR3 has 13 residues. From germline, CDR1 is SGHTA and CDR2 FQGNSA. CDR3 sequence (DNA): TGTGCCAGCAGCTTAGCTAGTTTAGGTGAGCAGTTCTTC. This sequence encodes CASSLASLGEQFF.

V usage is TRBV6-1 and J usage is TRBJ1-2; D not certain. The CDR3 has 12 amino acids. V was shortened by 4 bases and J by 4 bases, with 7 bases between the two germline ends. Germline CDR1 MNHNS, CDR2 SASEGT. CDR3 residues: CASSVRGYGYTF. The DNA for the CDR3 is TGTGCCAGCAGTGTCCGAGGCTATGGCTACACCTTC.

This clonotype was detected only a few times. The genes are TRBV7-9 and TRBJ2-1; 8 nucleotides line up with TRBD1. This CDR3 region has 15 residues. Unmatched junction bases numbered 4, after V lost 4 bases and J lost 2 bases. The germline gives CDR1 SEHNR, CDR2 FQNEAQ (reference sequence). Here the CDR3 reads CASSSGQGTYNEQFF. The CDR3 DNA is TGTGCCAGCAGCTCCGGACAGGGTACCTACAATGAGCAGTTCTTC.

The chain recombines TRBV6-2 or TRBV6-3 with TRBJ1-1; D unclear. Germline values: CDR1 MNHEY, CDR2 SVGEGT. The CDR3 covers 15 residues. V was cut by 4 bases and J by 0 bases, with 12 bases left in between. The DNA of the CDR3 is TGTGCCAGCAGTTCCTCAGGTTCGGTGAACACTGAAGCTTTCTTT. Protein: CASSSSGSVNTEAFF.

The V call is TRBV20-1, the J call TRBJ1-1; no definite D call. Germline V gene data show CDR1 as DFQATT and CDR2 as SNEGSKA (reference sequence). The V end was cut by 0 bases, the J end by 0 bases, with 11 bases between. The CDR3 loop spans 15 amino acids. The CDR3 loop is CSARDNRELNTEAFF. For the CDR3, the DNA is TGCAGTGCTAGAGATAATCGAGAACTGAACACTGAAGCTTTCTTT.

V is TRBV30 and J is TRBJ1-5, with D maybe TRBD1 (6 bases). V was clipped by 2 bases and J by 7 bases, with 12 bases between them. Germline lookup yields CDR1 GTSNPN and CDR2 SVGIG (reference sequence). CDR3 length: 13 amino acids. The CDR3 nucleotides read TGTGCCTGGAGTTTGGGGGGCGGGCAGCCCCAGCATTTT. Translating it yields CAWSLGGGQPQHF. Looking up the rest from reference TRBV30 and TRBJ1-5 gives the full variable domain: SQTIHQWPATLVQPVGSPLSLECTVEGTSNPNLYWYRQAAGRGLQLLFYSVGIGQISSEVPQNLSASRPQDRQFILSSKKLLLSDSGFYLCAWSLGGGQPQHFGDGTRLSIL.